This T cell receptor beta chain derives from a study of OX40 agonist ivuxolimab in advanced cancers. At the level of the whole study: The costimulatory receptor OX40 (CD134) was targeted by ivuxolimab, a fully human IgG2 agonistic monoclonal antibody. Intravenous ivuxolimab was administered to patients every 2 weeks at six dose levels: 0.01, 0.1, 0.3, 1.5, 3 and 10 mg/kg. Of the approximately 50 dose-escalation patients, hepatocellular carcinoma was present in about 19, melanoma in approximately 15, renal cell carcinoma in 9 and head and neck cancer in 9. A male proportion of around 81% and a mean age of around 60 years, ranging from about 23 to 90, were recorded for the dose-escalation cohort. Patients were allowed to have had prior anti-PD-1, anti-PD-L1 or anti-CTLA-4 therapy, and 40% of the dose-escalation patients had been treated with checkpoint inhibitors. Partial responses occurred in three dose-escalation patients, of whom one had hepatocellular carcinoma and two had cutaneous melanoma. Peripheral TCRbeta sequencing was intended to test whether TCR sequence diversity was altered and clonal T-cell expansion was caused by ivuxolimab. The paper covers the monotherapy dose-escalation part of the phase I ivuxolimab trial, which included N ≈ 54 patients. General findings and caveats noted by the study authors: Which antigens the clonally expanded peripheral T cells were specific for was not determined. At doses from 0.1 to 3.0 mg/kg, clonal expansion was seen in both CD4+ and CD8+ blood T cells between baseline and week 6. Partial responders in the 0.1-3.0 mg/kg groups had among the lowest normalized peripheral clonal expansion, especially among CD8+ T cells. Low levels of normalized T-cell clonal expansion were also seen in some nonresponding patients. After ivuxolimab, CD8+ T cells had more expanded clones than CD4+ T cells on average.

Genomic DNA was extracted from sorted cells for sequencing of the TCRbeta CDR3 region. The immunoSEQ Assay was used for sequencing of TCRbeta CDR3 regions. TCRdb holds this immuneACCESS table with in-frame rearrangements only. Some clones are missing; in checked studies, unresolved V genes explain under half, and the rest has no known cause. The sample contains approximately 49,000 clones, about 83% of them found a single time. The ten top clones hold 1% to 1.5% of the sample. A note on this clone: No antigen is known for it. No qualities accompany the bases; no much larger clone lies one base away.

The trial excluded patients who had a history of autoimmune disease or were on systemic immunosuppression. In every dose cohort, peripheral blood was drawn for TCR sequencing at baseline, cycle 4 day 1, and cycle 7 day 1. The samples were drawn from a first-in-human, open-label, multicenter phase I dose-escalation trial of ivuxolimab. Adults with locally advanced or metastatic head and neck squamous cell, hepatocellular, melanoma or renal cell carcinoma were enrolled in the trial. CD4+ and CD8+ T cells were sorted separately from peripheral blood before TCR sequencing. According to the germline V gene, CDR1 reads SGHTA and CDR2 reads FQGNSA. V is reduced by 3 bases and J by 5 bases, leaving a spacing of 12 bases between them. From cysteine to phenylalanine, the CDR3 is 14 amino acids long. The read is trimmed to its CDR3 DNA, 42 bases read in frame from base 1.

The chain joins TRBV7-2 to TRBJ2-3, with the D gene uncertain. This TCR was recovered from an adult with an advanced solid tumor such as melanoma, head and neck, liver or kidney cancer. The sequencing here drew on CD4+ or CD8+ T cells sorted from blood, taken in a trial of the OX40 agonist ivuxolimab. The sequence in DNA is TGTGCCAGCAGCTTTCAGCTAGGTCAAGATACGCAGTATTTT. Protein translation: CASSFQLGQDTQYF.